The 6 T cell receptor beta chains below come from one sample, sequenced in a study of T cells after yellow fever vaccination. TCRdb reanalysed the 5' RACE reads using MiXCR and keeps one entry per CDR3 protein. Of more than 65,000 distinct CDR3 sequences listed, approximately 5.9% were seen once; the top ten hold roughly 2%. The sequences come from CD4+ T cells sorted from PBMCs, collected less than 16 days after the first yellow fever vaccination. The receptors were sampled from a man in his late teens or twenties who received the YFV17D yellow fever vaccine.

This clonotype appeared many times. The V call is TRBV7-2, the J call TRBJ1-5; 9 positions match TRBD1. The trim removed 5 bases at V and 7 bases at J, leaving 6 bases unmatched. Germline CDR1 and CDR2: SGHTA and FQGNSA. This CDR3 is built from 14 residues. Here the CDR3 DNA reads TGTGCCAGCAGCCGCGGGACAGGGAAGCAGCCCCAGCATTTT. It yields the protein CASSRGTGKQPQHF.

In this sample, this clonotype turned up many times. This rearrangement joins TRBV24-1 to TRBJ2-1; D perhaps matches TRBD1 (6 bases). Per the germline V gene, CDR1 is KGHDR and CDR2 is SFDVKD. The CDR3 sequence is 14 residues long. Trimming stripped 2 bases from V and 4 bases from J, with 8 bases between. The CDR3 sequence is CATSDSQGYNEQFF. The CDR3 region has the DNA TGTGCCACCAGTGATTCACAGGGATACAATGAGCAGTTCTTC.

This clonotype was seen many times. The V call is TRBV18, the J call TRBJ1-1; unclear D gene. V lost 6 bases to trimming and J lost 3 bases, with 14 bases between them. This CDR3 is 14 amino acids long. CDR1 is KGHSH, CDR2 LQKENI, per germline. CDR3 residues: CASSPTYKDTEAFF. CDR3 DNA: TGTGCCAGCTCCCCGACTTATAAGGACACTGAAGCTTTCTTT.

This clonotype was seen repeatedly, ten times or more. The chain couples TRBV5-1 to TRBJ2-2; 8 bases agree with TRBD2. The CDR3 loop spans 16 amino acids. J lost 6 bases, V lost 4 bases, and 11 bases had no gene match. Germline V lookup: CDR1 SGHRS, CDR2 YFSETQ. The CDR3 DNA sequence: TGCGCCAGCAGCCCAGCGGGGGCCGGCGTAGCCGGGGAGCTGTTTTTT. Translating gives CASSPAGAGVAGELFF.

This clonotype was observed at least ten times. This CDR3 reads CASRPESTSGAYNEQFF. CDR3 DNA: TGCGCCAGCAGGCCAGAATCGACTAGCGGGGCTTACAATGAGCAGTTCTTC. The chain recombines TRBV4-1 with TRBJ2-1, with 11 bases aligning to TRBD2. The J segment lost 4 bases and the V segment lost 6 bases, leaving 11 bases of the junction unmatched. The CDR3 is 17 amino acids. Looked up from germline, CDR1 is MGHRA and CDR2 is YSYEKL.

There are many counts of this clonotype. DNA of the CDR3: TGTGCCAGCAGTTACTCAGGGGGTCCCTATGGCTACACCTTC. As protein: CASSYSGGPYGYTF. The chain joins TRBV6-5 to TRBJ1-2; tentatively, D is TRBD1 (6 bases). This CDR3 comprises 14 residues. V was trimmed by 0 bases and J by 4 bases, leaving 9 bases between them. The germline V gene has CDR1 MNHEY and CDR2 SVGAGI.